One sample yielded the 22 T cell receptor beta chains listed below, sequenced in a study of blood T cells in healthy people across ages. Through a sample-barcoded 5' primer and a J-beta primer mix, a second PCR was run for roughly 6 to 11 cycles. TCRdb reanalysed the 5' RACE reads using MiXCR and keeps one entry per CDR3 protein. The data hold more than 900,000 distinct CDR3 sequences, with 25% to 30% observed a single time. The same specimen was also included in a second study, on T cells of mothers and their children.

Sequencing used blood. The receptors here all came from a woman between 40 and 50 years old in good health.

The chain combines TRBV12-3 or TRBV12-4 with TRBJ2-7, with D unresolved. V was pared by 8 bases and J by 4 bases, with 21 bases between. This CDR3 contains 15 residues. CDR3 DNA: TGTGCCAGCGGCTATGGGATCCGAAGACCATACGAGCAGTACTTC. It codes for CASGYGIRRPYEQYF.

Of note for this clonotype: One end of the junction is discordant with germline, which a read error may explain. CDR3 sequence (DNA): TGTGCCAGCAGTGAAAAGGCCAGGGTCAGCACAGTTACGCAGTATTTT. Its translation is CASSEKARVSTVTQYF. The V and J genes are TRBV6-1 and TRBJ2-3; D perhaps matches TRBD1 (5 bases). The germline CDR1 and CDR2 sequences are MNHNS and SASEGT. This CDR3 has 16 residues.

The CDR3 spells CSDPFRDSGPKNIQYF. The CDR3 nucleotides read TGCAGCGACCCGTTCCGGGACAGCGGGCCCAAAAACATTCAGTACTTC. V usage is TRBV29-1 and J usage is TRBJ2-4, with a weak D call TRBD1 (7 bases). The CDR3 has 16 residues. CDR1 and CDR2 from the germline V gene are SQVTM and ANQGSEA. Trimming cost V 7 bases and J 2 bases, with 21 bases left between them.

The rearrangement links TRBV12-3 or TRBV12-4 to TRBJ1-1; D remains unclear. CDR3 length: 13 residues. V gave up 6 bases and J gave up 3 bases, with 11 bases separating them. This chain's CDR3 is CASRRTWDTEAFF. The CDR3 region has the DNA TGTGCCAGCAGACGGACTTGGGACACTGAAGCTTTCTTT.

This clonotype was seen a few times. The J gene is TRBJ2-7, the V gene TRBV6-2 or TRBV6-3; D gene unclear. Germline CDR1 is MNHEY and CDR2 is SVGEGT. This CDR3 spans 14 amino acids. The V end lost 4 bases, the J end lost 3 bases, and 13 bases lay between the germline ends. CDR3 sequence reads: CASSLGQADYEQYF. In DNA, the CDR3 is TGTGCCAGCAGTTTAGGCCAGGCTGACTACGAGCAGTACTTC.

The J gene is TRBJ2-4, the V gene TRBV28; the D is unclear. The end of the DNA aligns better with TRBJ2-7, so the J call may be wrong. CDR1 is MDHEN, CDR2 SYDVKM, per germline. CDR3 size: 16 residues. The CDR3 DNA sequence: TGTGCCAGCAGCCCCGGTATCGGTCTTACAACGAACGAGCAGTACTTC. It translates to CASSPGIGLTTNEQYF.

The genes are TRBV5-5 and TRBJ2-7, with no clear D. V lost 0 bases and J lost 4, with 11 bases in between. The CDR3 has 14 amino acids. In germline, CDR1 is SGHKS, CDR2 YYEKEE (reference sequence). The CDR3 DNA is TGTGCCAGCAGCTTGGACAGCCCCTATTACGAGCAGTACTTC. Its protein product is CASSLDSPYYEQYF.

This chain connects TRBV5-1 to TRBJ1-1, with 7 bases lining up with TRBD1. The CDR3 has 16 residues. CDR1 is SGHRS, CDR2 YFSETQ, per germline. V was clipped by 0 bases and J by 4 bases; unmatched bases: 9. CDR3 loop: CASSLESRGSGTEAFF. The DNA for the CDR3 is TGCGCCAGCAGCTTGGAATCCAGGGGGTCGGGCACTGAAGCTTTCTTT.

As for this clonotype: The junction departs from germline at one end; a sequencing error may be responsible. CDR3 amino acids: CAGSGLAGGSPGTDTQYF. DNA for the CDR3: TGTGCCGGCAGTGGTCTAGCGGGGGGAAGCCCCGGCACAGATACGCAGTATTTT. V and J are TRBV2 and TRBJ2-3, with 11 bases aligning to TRBD2. The CDR3 is made up of 18 amino acids. From germline, CDR1 is SNHLY and CDR2 FYNNEI.

V is TRBV28 and J is TRBJ1-4; D call uncertain. The germline gives CDR1 MDHEN, CDR2 SYDVKM. Trimming took off 6 bases at V and 4 bases at J, with 6 bases between the two ends. The CDR3 runs to 12 residues. The CDR3 loop is CASREVNEKLFF. CDR3 in DNA: TGTGCCAGCAGGGAAGTTAATGAAAAACTGTTTTTT.

The V call is TRBV12-3 or TRBV12-4, the J call TRBJ1-1; 7 nucleotides align to TRBD1. The CDR3 runs to 15 residues. With 4 bases clipped from V and 1 base from J, the junction kept 6 bases outside the gene matches. This CDR3 reads CASSSRTGQNTEAFF. The CDR3 DNA is TGTGCCAGCAGTTCCAGGACAGGCCAGAACACTGAAGCTTTCTTT.

This clonotype has a handful of counts. V gene TRBV14 combines with J gene TRBJ1-2; D call uncertain. Germline CDR1 reads SGHDN; CDR2 reads FVKESK. V shed 0 bases and J shed 4 bases, with 9 bases lying between them. The CDR3 totals 14 residues. The CDR3 bases are TGTGCCAGCAGCCAAGATATTGGCGGCTATGGCTACACCTTC. Protein: CASSQDIGGYGYTF.

The V call is TRBV24-1, the J call TRBJ2-3; possible D gene TRBD1, 6 bases. CDR3 size: 16 residues. Germline V gene lookup returns CDR1 KGHDR and CDR2 SFDVKD. V was clipped by 1 base and J by 3 bases, with 13 bases between them. The CDR3, as DNA: TGTGCCACCAGTGATTTTGCGACAGGACATACAGATACGCAGTATTTT. Its protein product is CATSDFATGHTDTQYF.

This clonotype was counted at least ten times. The CDR3 sequence: CSARFGHPSGANVLTF. Written as DNA, the CDR3 is TGCAGTGCTAGATTTGGACATCCCTCTGGGGCCAACGTCCTGACTTTC. The gene calls are TRBV20-1 and TRBJ2-6; perhaps TRBD1 as D (5 bases). The CDR3 loop spans 16 amino acids. Trimming cost V 2 bases and J 0 bases, with 11 bases left between them. Germline V lookup: CDR1 DFQATT, CDR2 SNEGSKA (reference sequence).

Ten or more counts support this clonotype. The chain has TRBV7-2 and TRBJ2-1; 7 nucleotides agree with TRBD1. Germline CDR1 is SGHTA and CDR2 is FQGNSA. With V trimmed by 5 bases and J by 3 bases, 10 bases remained unmatched. The CDR3 runs 16 residues. The CDR3 protein is CASSRRQGDLYNEQFF. CDR3 DNA: TGTGCCAGCAGCCGACGACAGGGTGATCTCTACAATGAGCAGTTCTTC.

Concerning this clonotype: Possible read error: a much larger clone is one base away. The CDR3 loop reads CTTSGPGTGVYEQYF. The CDR3 region has the DNA TGTACCACCAGCGGTCCCGGGACAGGGGTGTACGAGCAGTACTTC. The chain uses TRBV15 and TRBJ2-7, with 10 nucleotides matching TRBD1. CDR3 size: 15 residues. Germline V gene sequence: CDR1 LNHNV, CDR2 YYDKDF (reference sequence).

The chain uses TRBV6-5 and TRBJ1-1; 11 bases map to TRBD1. This CDR3 is built from 16 residues. Losses at the gene ends were 0 bases for V and 3 bases for J; bases not matched to a gene: 3. From germline, CDR1 is MNHEY and CDR2 SVGAGI. CDR3 residues: CASSYSRGQGDTEAFF. The CDR3 coding sequence is TGTGCCAGCAGTTACTCGAGGGGACAGGGGGACACTGAAGCTTTCTTT.

There are a few counts of this clonotype. The chain joins TRBV5-5 to TRBJ2-3; D uncertain. CDR1 is SGHKS and CDR2 is YYEKEE in the germline V gene (reference sequence). The CDR3 length is 13 residues. Trimming shortened V by 0 bases and J by 3 bases, and 5 bases separated the two germline ends. CDR3 nucleotide sequence: TGTGCCAGCAGCTTGGAGTTTACAGATACGCAGTATTTT. It specifies CASSLEFTDTQYF.

The chain uses TRBV25-1 and TRBJ2-4; no definite D call. The assigned J gene may be wrong: the sequence end matches TRBJ2-7 better. The CDR3 contains 11 residues. Germline loops: CDR1 MGHDK, CDR2 SYGVNS. Here the CDR3 reads CASREYDEQYF. The CDR3 DNA is TGTGCCAGCCGAGAGTATGACGAGCAGTACTTC.

This clonotype was counted at least ten times. This rearrangement joins TRBV4-1 to TRBJ2-7, with a tentative D call TRBD1 (6 bases). Per germline, CDR1 MGHRA and CDR2 YSYEKL. Trimming left V 4 bases short and J 2 bases short, with 12 bases between. The CDR3 contains 14 residues. The CDR3 here is CASSPRDNPYEQYF. The CDR3 DNA reads TGCGCCAGCAGCCCTCGGGACAATCCCTACGAGCAGTACTTC.

This clonotype appeared many times. CDR3 bases: TGTGCCAGCACCCTGGGACGGGGGGCTGGAGAGACCCAGTACTTC. This translates into CASTLGRGAGETQYF. This chain uses TRBV7-8 with TRBJ2-5, with D maybe TRBD2 (7 bases). Trimming took off 7 bases at V and 4 bases at J, with 19 bases between the two ends. CDR3 length equals 15 residues. Germline CDR1 and CDR2: SGHVS and FQNEAQ.

As DNA, the CDR3 is TGCGCCAGCAGTTTCAGGCAGTCCTCCTACGAGCAGTACTTC. This gives the protein CASSFRQSSYEQYF. V is TRBV5-1 and J is TRBJ2-7; D gene unclear. The CDR3 loop spans 14 amino acids. CDR1 and CDR2 from the germline V gene are SGHRS and YFSETQ. With 5 bases removed from V and 0 bases from J, the gap between germline ends came to 12 bases.